This TCR beta chain was recorded in a study of shared clonotypes between healthy human individuals. Across the whole study: Every donor yielded three CD4 naive, three CD4 memory, two CD8 naive and one CD8 memory plate. Broader study findings: As a rule, naive subsets had a larger estimated richness than memory subsets.

CDR1 MDHEN and CDR2 SYDVKM come from the germline V gene. Trimming removed 5 bases from V and 2 bases from J, with 19 bases in between. The CDR3 loop spans 16 amino acids. Regarding this clone: Its antigen is undetermined.

The table came from immunoSEQ multiplex PCR; TCRdb's copy has only in-frame clones and leaves some out. The table includes 2,500,000 or so clones, 93% detected once. Sequencing used naive CD4+ T cells from PBMCs. This sample's subset: CD45RA+ positively selected. The chain links TRBV28 to TRBJ2-7, with D possibly matching TRBD2 (6 bases). This TCR was sampled from a man aged 18 to 35 in good health. Some clones in this sample may be carry-over from other donors' samples. The CDR3 coding sequence is TGTGCCAGCAGTGGGGGGACCATACAAATTACCTACGAGCAGTACTTC. This translates into CASSGGTIQITYEQYF.